This record covers a single T cell receptor (beta chain). The CDR3 is made up of 12 amino acids. CDR1 is GTSNPN, CDR2 SVGIG, per germline (reference sequence). V dropped 0 bases and J dropped 9 bases, with 12 bases sitting between them. This record comes from a study of blood T cell repertoires in COVID-19. Using immunoSEQ multiplex PCR, the repertoire was profiled, and TCRdb retains in-frame clones only, with some absent. This repertoire shows about 33,000 clones, around nine tenths found once; its top ten account for about 61%. This receptor was taken from a man between 65 and 80 years old with acute or convalescent COVID-19. The source material was peripheral blood. The chain recombines TRBV30 with TRBJ2-7; no clear D. For the CDR3, the DNA is TGTGCCTGGAGTGTAATGTATCTAGGGCAGTACTTC. Its protein is CAWSVMYLGQYF.